This T cell receptor beta chain was profiled in a study of T cells in Graves' hyperthyroidism and ophthalmopathy. The source material, RNA transcripts, was used to amplify TCR beta CDR3 regions. The primer set for the first-round RT-PCR of the TCR CDR3 was HTBI. TCRdb itself ran the multiplex PCR reads through MiXCR, one entry per CDR3 protein. The repertoire holds over 500,000 distinct CDR3 sequences, with 12% to 15% as singletons. CDR3 length equals 17 residues. Germline trimming cut 5 bases from V and 2 bases from J; bases unmatched to any gene: 9. Germline CDR1 SGHTA, CDR2 FQGTGA. Ten or more counts support this clonotype.

Sequenced: blood. This rearrangement joins TRBV7-3 to TRBJ2-5; the match to TRBD1 covers 12 bases. The sequence derives from a woman in her thirties or forties with Graves' hyperthyroidism. CDR3 sequence reads: CASSRLGDRGRQETQYF. In nucleotides, the CDR3 is TGTGCCAGCAGCCGTCTCGGGGACAGGGGGCGTCAAGAGACCCAGTACTTC.